The 26 T cell receptor beta chains below all came from one sample that was sequenced in a study of CD8+CD57+ T cells in acquired aplastic anemia. Researchers used genomic DNA as the template to profile TCR beta VDJ and CDR3. TCRdb itself ran the reads through MiXCR, one entry per CDR3 protein. The sample holds about 180,000 distinct CDR3 sequences, about half seen once. Sample: sorted CD4+, CD8+, or CD8+CD57+ T cells (not recorded which) from PBMCs. These receptors were collected from a human donor in good health.

The chain is built from TRBV15 and TRBJ2-5; TRBD2 might be the D (6 bases). Trimming removed 5 bases from V and 4 bases from J, with 14 bases in between. The germline CDR1 and CDR2 sequences are LNHNV and YYDKDF (reference sequence). The CDR3 is 14 residues long. The CDR3 DNA reads as TGTGCCACCAGCGGAAGGGGAGGTGGAGAGACCCAGTACTTC. As protein: CATSGRGGGETQYF.

J is TRBJ1-2 and V is TRBV2; the D gene is possibly TRBD1 (5 bases). Germline lookup yields CDR1 SNHLY and CDR2 FYNNEI. V gave up 4 bases and J gave up 4 bases, with 13 bases separating them. CDR3 length: 14 residues. The CDR3 DNA follows: TGTGCCAGCAGTGGAGGGGACCGTGGCTATGGCTACACCTTC. Translated: CASSGGDRGYGYTF.

This clonotype was detected a few times. The rearrangement uses TRBV30 and TRBJ2-7; 7 bases agree with TRBD2. V trimming: 8 bases; J trimming: 2 bases; junction bases outside the gene matches: 9. The germline CDR1 and CDR2 sequences are GTSNPN and SVGIG (reference sequence). CDR3 length: 13 amino acids. CDR3 nucleotide sequence: TGTGCCGGTCAACTAGCGAATACCTACGAGCAGTACTTC. As protein: CAGQLANTYEQYF.

At least ten counts were recorded for this clonotype. The CDR3 nucleotides read TGTGCCAGCGGACTAGCGGGAGGGCTCGGCGAGCAGTACTTC. Amino acid sequence: CASGLAGGLGEQYF. The V call is TRBV2, the J call TRBJ2-7; 15 nucleotides line up with TRBD2. This CDR3 contains 14 residues. J lost 6 bases, V lost 8 bases, and 5 bases had no gene match. Germline CDR1 reads SNHLY; CDR2 reads FYNNEI.

This clonotype was found many times. The chain has TRBV6-1 and TRBJ1-1; TRBD1 matches 7 bases. CDR3 length equals 13 residues. V lost 6 bases and J lost 0; bases outside the gene matches: 1. Germline V gives CDR1 MNHNS, CDR2 SASEGT. CDR3: CASRTGMNTEAFF. The DNA for the CDR3 is TGTGCCAGCAGGACAGGGATGAACACTGAAGCTTTCTTT.

The rearrangement links TRBV19 to TRBJ2-2; D perhaps matches TRBD1 (6 bases). The V and J ends lost 8 bases and 4 bases respectively, with 11 bases between them. CDR3 length: 13 residues. Germline V gene sequence: CDR1 LNHDA, CDR2 SQIVND (reference sequence). The CDR3 protein is CASRQVATGELFF. For the CDR3, the DNA is TGTGCCAGTCGACAGGTAGCCACCGGGGAGCTGTTTTTT.

J is TRBJ2-3 and V is TRBV20-1; 11 bases agree with TRBD2. Germline lookup yields CDR1 DFQATT and CDR2 SNEGSKA (reference sequence). CDR3 length: 13 amino acids. After removal of 8 bases from V and 3 bases from J, the junction contained 4 bases not matched to a gene. CDR3 in amino acids: CSYRLAGTDTQYF. CDR3 in DNA: TGCAGTTATAGACTAGCGGGAACAGATACGCAGTATTTT.

The V and J genes are TRBV5-5 and TRBJ2-7; D is unclear. CDR1 is SGHKS, CDR2 YYEKEE, per germline (reference sequence). Between the trimmed V and J ends, which lost 4 bases and 3 bases, there was a span of 14 bases. The CDR3 runs to 14 residues. CDR3 region: CASSREASYYEQYF. In nucleotides, the CDR3 is TGTGCCAGCAGCCGAGAGGCCAGTTACTACGAGCAGTACTTC.

Note on this clonotype: This may be a read error: a much more frequent sequence differs by one nucleotide. This chain uses TRBV10-3 with TRBJ1-5, with 12 bases aligning to TRBD1. The CDR3 is 15 amino acids. Germline CDR1 ENHRY, CDR2 SYGVKD. The junction had 5 bases not matched to a gene; V was cut back by 5 bases and J by 6 bases. This CDR3 is CAISSGTGGTQPQHF. The CDR3 bases are TGTGCCATCAGTTCCGGGACAGGGGGCACTCAGCCCCAGCATTTT.

The chain combines TRBV6-1 with TRBJ1-2; 8 nucleotides align to TRBD1. The CDR3 covers 16 residues. The ends lost 0 bases at V and 8 bases at J; junction bases unmatched: 11. CDR1 MNHNS and CDR2 SASEGT come from the germline V gene. The CDR3: CASSEALQGAKGGYTF. As DNA, the CDR3 is TGTGCCAGCAGTGAAGCGCTGCAGGGGGCGAAAGGAGGCTACACCTTC.

The sample holds many counts of this clonotype. CDR3 in DNA: TGTGCCTGGAGTCCTGGCAACTATGGCTACACCTTC. Translating gives CAWSPGNYGYTF. This sequence joins TRBV30 and TRBJ1-2; no clear D gene. This CDR3 region has 12 residues. Looked up from germline, CDR1 is GTSNPN and CDR2 is SVGIG (reference sequence). V dropped 2 bases and J dropped 2 bases, with 6 bases sitting between them.

This clonotype occurred once. The CDR3 region has the DNA TGTGCCAGCAGTGCCCCGGCACCAGAGACCCAGTACTTC. It yields the protein CASSAPAPETQYF. This rearrangement joins TRBV2 to TRBJ2-7, with unresolved D. The DNA end lines up better with TRBJ2-5; the J call may be wrong. Looked up from germline, CDR1 is SNHLY and CDR2 is FYNNEI. The CDR3 sequence is 13 residues long.

The V gene is TRBV20-1, the J gene TRBJ2-7, with 8 bases aligning to TRBD2. V trimming: 7 bases; J trimming: 2 bases; junction bases outside the gene matches: 10. From germline, CDR1 is DFQATT and CDR2 SNEGSKA (reference sequence). This CDR3 has 14 residues. The DNA of the CDR3 is TGCAGTGTGACGGGGGGGGCATACACCTACGAGCAGTACTTC. It specifies CSVTGGAYTYEQYF.

The rearrangement uses TRBV20-1 and TRBJ1-2; D might be TRBD1 (5 bases). The V and J ends lost 4 bases and 0 bases respectively, with 9 bases between them. Germline lookup yields CDR1 DFQATT and CDR2 SNEGSKA (reference sequence). This CDR3 is 13 amino acids long. The CDR3: CSATGTSNYGYTF. Written as DNA, the CDR3 is TGCAGTGCTACCGGGACCTCTAACTATGGCTACACCTTC.

This clonotype was seen many times. The J gene is TRBJ1-2, the V gene TRBV5-1; the match to TRBD1 covers 8 bases. There are 15 residues in the CDR3. V was clipped by 0 bases and J by 6 bases; unmatched bases: 7. The germline V gene has CDR1 SGHRS and CDR2 YFSETQ. The CDR3 bases are TGCGCCAGCAGCTTGGTCGCGACAGGGGATAATGGCTACACCTTC. As protein: CASSLVATGDNGYTF.

J is TRBJ2-5 and V is TRBV24-1; D tentatively fits TRBD1 or TRBD2 (7 bases each). This CDR3 contains 15 residues. Trimming took 4 bases from V and 5 from J, leaving 16 bases between them. Germline-derived CDR1 and CDR2 are KGHDR and SFDVKD. CDR3 amino acids: CATSDFGTAGETQYF. For the CDR3, the DNA is TGTGCCACCAGTGACTTTGGGACAGCGGGGGAGACCCAGTACTTC.

In its sample, this clonotype was seen a few times. The chain carries TRBV4-3 and TRBJ2-5; 7 nucleotides agree with TRBD2. CDR1 is LGHNA, CDR2 YSLEER, per germline. The CDR3 spans 16 residues. The ends lost 1 base at V and 1 base at J; junction bases unmatched: 6. The CDR3 loop reads CASSQGPAGPQETQYF. In DNA form, the CDR3 reads TGCGCCAGCAGCCAAGGCCCAGCGGGGCCCCAAGAGACCCAGTACTTC.

This clonotype is a singleton in its sample. The V call is TRBV25-1, the J call TRBJ2-7; 11 bases fit TRBD1. The V gene end was trimmed by 4 bases and the J gene end by 6 bases; junction bases not matched to a gene: 8. Germline V CDR1 and CDR2: MGHDK, SYGVNS. The length of the CDR3 is 15 residues. This CDR3 reads CASSVYGTGGTEQYF. CDR3 sequence (DNA): TGTGCCAGCAGTGTTTACGGGACAGGGGGGACCGAGCAGTACTTC.

Details on this clonotype: A much larger clone lies one base from this, so it may be a read error. V is TRBV11-2 and J is TRBJ2-3; 8 bases are shared with TRBD2. The CDR3 spans 14 residues. Germline V gene sequence: CDR1 SGHAT, CDR2 FQNNGV. This CDR3 is CASGFKAGLVDKYF. CDR3 in DNA: TGTGCCAGCGGCTTTAAAGCGGGACTAGTTGATAAGTATTTT.

This clonotype was detected many times. The rearrangement joins TRBV25-1 to TRBJ2-5; tentatively, D is TRBD2 (5 bases). The CDR3 extends over 12 amino acids. Germline CDR1 and CDR2: MGHDK and SYGVNS. Trimming removed 7 bases from V and 6 bases from J, with 12 bases in between. Written as DNA, the CDR3 is TGTGCCAGCATTGGGCCGGGGAAGACCCAGTACTTC. This gives the protein CASIGPGKTQYF.

V and J are TRBV9 and TRBJ2-7; unclear D gene. Germline V gene lookup returns CDR1 SGDLS and CDR2 YYNGEE. Between the trimmed V and J ends, which lost 1 base and 0 bases, there was a span of 8 bases. The CDR3 spans 14 residues. The CDR3 loop reads CASSVSMGSYEQYF. CDR3 nucleotide sequence: TGTGCCAGCAGCGTATCCATGGGCTCCTACGAGCAGTACTTC.

On this clonotype itself: Germline and junction disagree at one end, which may indicate a read error. The J gene is TRBJ2-1, the V gene TRBV11-2; 10 positions agree with TRBD2. This CDR3 spans 16 amino acids. Germline CDR1 and CDR2: SGHAT and FQNNGV. The CDR3 spells CASSLGTSASYNGQFF. In DNA form, the CDR3 reads TGTGCCAGCAGCTTGGGGACTAGCGCGTCCTACAATGGGCAGTTCTTC.

The V call is TRBV20-1, the J call TRBJ2-5, with TRBD1 matching over 9 bases. The CDR3 covers 18 residues. The V gene's germline CDR1 is DFQATT and CDR2 SNEGSKA (reference sequence). V lost 4 bases and J lost 2; bases outside the gene matches: 17. The CDR3 sequence is CSANSPGQGFSGQETQYF. The CDR3 DNA reads as TGCAGTGCTAACAGTCCGGGACAGGGTTTTTCAGGTCAAGAGACCCAGTACTTC.

This clonotype came up a few times. The chain uses TRBV4-1 and TRBJ2-3; D remains unclear. The J call is uncertain, as TRBJ1-5 better fits the DNA end. The length of the CDR3 is 16 residues. CDR1 is MGHRA and CDR2 is YSYEKL in the germline V gene. Written as DNA, the CDR3 is TGCGCCAGCAGCCCTAGACTAGCGGGAGGTCTAGATACGCAGCATTTT. Translating gives CASSPRLAGGLDTQHF.

The chain recombines TRBV29-1 with TRBJ2-2; no definite D call. The CDR3 is 13 amino acids. CDR1 and CDR2 from the germline V gene are SQVTM and ANQGSEA. V lost 1 base to trimming and J lost 3 bases, with 6 bases between them. The CDR3 here is CSVEARHTGELFF. The CDR3, as DNA: TGCAGCGTTGAAGCGCGACACACCGGGGAGCTGTTTTTT.

The V gene is TRBV10-3, the J gene TRBJ2-3; a possible D gene is TRBD2 (6 bases). CDR3 length: 19 residues. Between the trimmed V and J ends, which lost 0 bases and 1 base, there was a span of 20 bases. The germline V gene encodes CDR1 ENHRY and CDR2 SYGVKD. This CDR3 is CAISESKSVAVRGTDTQYF. The CDR3 bases are TGTGCCATCAGTGAGTCTAAGTCCGTAGCGGTCAGGGGCACAGATACGCAGTATTTT.